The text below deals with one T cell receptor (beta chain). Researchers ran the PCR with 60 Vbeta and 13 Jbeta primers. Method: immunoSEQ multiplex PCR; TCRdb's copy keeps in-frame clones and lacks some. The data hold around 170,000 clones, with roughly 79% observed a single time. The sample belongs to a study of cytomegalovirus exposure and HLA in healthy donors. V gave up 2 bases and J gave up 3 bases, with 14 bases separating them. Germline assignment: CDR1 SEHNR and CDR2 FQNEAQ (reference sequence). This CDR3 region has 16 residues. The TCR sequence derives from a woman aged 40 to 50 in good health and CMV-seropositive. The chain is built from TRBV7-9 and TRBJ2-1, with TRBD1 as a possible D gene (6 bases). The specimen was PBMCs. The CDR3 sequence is CASSLSLNRVYNEQFF. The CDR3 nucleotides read TGTGCCAGCAGCTTAAGTTTGAACAGGGTCTACAATGAGCAGTTCTTC.